Sequencing of this T cell receptor (beta chain) was carried out in a study of blood T cell repertoires in COVID-19. About the study: Samples of COVID-19 (acute and convalescent) were obtained from the United States, Italy and Spain.

Authors' data handling: The assay estimated nucleated cells by amplifying reference gene primers. The table came from immunoSEQ multiplex PCR; TCRdb's copy has only in-frame clones and leaves some out. For V, J and clone size, that table is used; D and trimming come from the DNA. The data hold a few hundred thousand clones, with under 90% observed a single time. Individuals aged roughly 18 to 95 years were recruited from fewer than 30 US areas. Participant reports of clinical history set cohort assignment. This CDR3 is built from 14 residues. V was clipped by 3 bases and J by 7 bases; unmatched bases: 7. CDR1 and CDR2 (germline): SGHRS, YFSETQ.

V is TRBV5-1 and J is TRBJ2-7; 10 bases are a match to TRBD1. The receptor comes from a woman in her thirties who had recovered from COVID-19. Sequencing was carried out using PBMCs or T cells enriched from blood (not recorded which). CDR3 DNA sequence: TGCGCCAGCAGCTCCGGGACAGGGGTTTTTGAGCAGTACTTC. It specifies CASSSGTGVFEQYF.